These T cell receptor beta chains were read from a single sample in a study of molecular identifiers for immune sequencing clone quantification. TCRdb recomputed calls from the PCR reads with MiXCR, one row per CDR3 protein. The repertoire holds 400,000 to 600,000 distinct CDR3 sequences, with around 25% as singletons. What was sequenced was naive CD8+ T cells from blood, with Jurkat cell RNA spiked in. The receptors shown here come from a human donor in good health. Some libraries in this study had Jurkat cell RNA spiked in. The CDR3 runs from the conserved cysteine through the conserved F or W. The order of the fields is V gene, clone size, J gene, D gene, CDR3 DNA, CDR3 protein. The D gene is left open where the match is weak. Part of the rows lack a size; the others show once, few, many or a class for expanded clones.

>TRBV13|few|TRBJ2-7|.
TGTGCCAGCAGCCCGCAGATGCTTACGGGGGAGCAGTACTTC
CASSPQMLTGEQYF
>TRBV7-9|few|TRBJ2-5|.
TGTGCCAGCAAGTGGGCAGAGCAAGAGACCCAGTACTTC
CASKWAEQETQYF
>TRBV7-2|many|TRBJ2-7|TRBD2
TGTGCCAGCAGCCGTGCTACCGGGACTAGAGCCTACGAGCAGTACTTC
CASSRATGTRAYEQYF
>TRBV9|.|TRBJ1-1|.
TGTGCCAGCAGCGTAGCTACGATTGTGGACACTGAAGCTTTCTTT
CASSVATIVDTEAFF
>TRBV29-1|.|TRBJ1-1|.
TGCCGCGTTGTGGGGGGGACCGCTGAGGCTTTCTTT
CRVVGGTAEAFF
>TRBV4-1|few|TRBJ2-7|.
TGCGCCAGCAGCCAAGATGACAGTTACGAGCAGTACTTC
CASSQDDSYEQYF
>TRBV25-1|.|TRBJ2-7|.
TGTGCCAGCAGTGAAGGGGCATCCGCGCAGTACTTC
CASSEGASAQYF
>TRBV6-2/TRBV6-3|.|TRBJ2-5|TRBD2
TGTGCCAGCAGAGGACTAGCGTGGTTCCAAGAGACCCAGTACTTC
CASRGLAWFQETQYF
>TRBV27|few|TRBJ1-6|.
TGTGCCAGCAGTCCGCCCGGATTCTATAATTCACCCCTCCACTTT
CASSPPGFYNSPLHF
>TRBV28|many|TRBJ2-7|.
TGTGCCAGCAGTTTCCCAGCCCAAGGCAGGGGGGGGTACGAGCAGTACTTC
CASSFPAQGRGGYEQYF
>TRBV6-1|.|TRBJ2-7|TRBD1
TGTGCCAGCAGTGAGGGGACAGGGGCACCCTACGAGCAGTACTTC
CASSEGTGAPYEQYF
>TRBV5-1|many|TRBJ2-2|.
TGCGCCAGCAGCTTGGAGCCAGGGGACCCGTCGAACACCGGGGAGCTGTTTTTT
CASSLEPGDPSNTGELFF
>TRBV7-9|many|TRBJ1-1|TRBD1
TGTGCCAGCAGCCCCCCGGACAGGGACGGTACTGAAGCTTTCTTT
CASSPPDRDGTEAFF